This TCR beta chain is from a study of blood T cells in healthy people across ages. Primers used in a second PCR of about 7 to 12 cycles were a sample-barcoded 5' primer and a J-beta primer mix. Unique molecular identifiers of 12 random nucleotides labeled each cDNA. TCRdb re-called the 5' RACE reads through MiXCR, storing one row per CDR3 protein. The sample has about 570,000 distinct CDR3 sequences, roughly a quarter seen once. This clonotype has a handful of counts. Healthy Caucasians from Russia aged about 6 to 100 served as donors. Looked up from germline, CDR1 is SSHAT and CDR2 is FNYEAQ (reference sequence). The V end lost 3 bases, the J end lost 5 bases, and 10 bases lay between the germline ends. This CDR3 is built from 13 residues.

V usage is TRBV7-7 and J usage is TRBJ2-5, with a tentative D call TRBD2 (6 bases). Specimen: blood. The clonotype comes from a woman in her 70s in good health. DNA of the CDR3: TGTGCCAGCAGCTTTGGACTAATCGAGACCCAGTACTTC. It translates to CASSFGLIETQYF.